Below, 18 T cell receptor beta chains from the same sample are listed, as sequenced in a study of T cell repertoires in cytomegalovirus infection. TCRdb redid the calling of the reads with MiXCR, one entry per CDR3 protein. The sample records some 300,000 distinct CDR3 sequences, roughly 9.3% being singletons. Sequencing input: PBMCs. The receptors shown here come from a human donor in good health (CMV status not recorded). Some clones in this sample may be carry-over from other donors' samples.

This clonotype occurred many times. The chain employs TRBV7-2 and TRBJ1-2; 7 positions match TRBD1. The trim removed 2 bases at V and 2 bases at J, leaving 8 bases unmatched. This CDR3 is 16 amino acids long. Per the germline V gene, CDR1 is SGHTA and CDR2 is FQGNSA. The CDR3 loop is CASSLSTGAPNYGYTF. CDR3 nucleotide sequence: TGTGCCAGCAGCTTATCCACAGGGGCCCCGAACTATGGCTACACCTTC. Supplemented by reference TRBV7-2 and TRBJ1-2, the full variable domain reads GAGVSQSPSNKVTEKGKDVELRCDPISGHTALYWYRQSLGQGLEFLIYFQGNSAPDKSGLPSDRFSAERTGGSVSTLTIQRTQQEDSAVYLCASSLSTGAPNYGYTFGSGTRLTVV.

This clonotype was found many times. This chain joins TRBV6-5 and TRBJ2-5; D unclear. Trimming took off 0 bases at V and 7 bases at J, with 3 bases between the two ends. The CDR3 length is 11 residues. The germline gives CDR1 MNHEY, CDR2 SVGAGI. The CDR3 DNA reads as TGTGCCAGCAGTTACTCGCGGACCCAGTACTTC. This gives the protein CASSYSRTQYF.

This clonotype was seen repeatedly, ten times or more. The V and J genes are TRBV2 and TRBJ1-5; perhaps TRBD1 as D (6 bases). The CDR3 spans 15 residues. Trimming took off 6 bases at V and 5 bases at J, with 17 bases between the two ends. Germline-derived CDR1 and CDR2 are SNHLY and FYNNEI. This CDR3 is CASSGFTGNDQPQHF. The CDR3 coding sequence is TGTGCCAGCAGCGGATTTACAGGGAACGATCAGCCCCAGCATTTT.

This clonotype was recorded at least ten times. This chain uses TRBV7-2 with TRBJ2-3, with unresolved D. Germline loops: CDR1 SGHTA, CDR2 FQGNSA. The germline V and J ends were trimmed by 8 bases and 6 bases, with 12 bases remaining between them. This CDR3 is 12 amino acids long. CDR3 DNA: TGTGCCAGCGCTACCCCGTGGGATACGCAGTATTTT. Translation: CASATPWDTQYF.

This clonotype was counted ten times or more. The rearrangement links TRBV6-6 to TRBJ2-7, with a weak D call TRBD1 (6 bases). V lost 4 bases to trimming and J lost 2 bases, with 9 bases between them. CDR3 length equals 13 residues. Germline V gene data show CDR1 as MNHNY and CDR2 as SVGAGI (reference sequence). CDR3 amino acids: CASSFPGAYEQYV. CDR3 nucleotide sequence: TGTGCCAGCAGTTTCCCAGGGGCCTACGAGCAGTACGTC.

In its sample, this clonotype was seen many times. This chain uses TRBV24-1 with TRBJ2-1; no clear D gene. The CDR3 contains 13 residues. Germline loops: CDR1 KGHDR, CDR2 SFDVKD. The ends were cut back, 4 bases at V and 4 bases at J, with 7 bases in the middle. CDR3 sequence reads: CATSEPMYNEQFF. In DNA form, the CDR3 reads TGTGCCACCAGTGAGCCTATGTACAATGAGCAGTTCTTC.

This clonotype was counted ten times or more. This chain joins TRBV7-8 and TRBJ2-1; D possibly matches TRBD1 or TRBD2 (5 bases each). Trimming pared 4 bases from V and 10 bases from J, leaving 17 bases between. CDR1 is SGHVS and CDR2 is FQNEAQ in the germline V gene. There are 14 residues in the CDR3. CDR3 loop: CASSSPGTAQEQFF. The CDR3 region has the DNA TGTGCCAGCAGCTCGCCCGGGACGGCGCAGGAGCAGTTCTTC.

This clonotype was seen at least ten times. This chain links TRBV25-1 with TRBJ2-5; the D gene is possibly TRBD2 (5 bases). The V end lost 1 base, the J end lost 5 bases, and 11 bases lay between the germline ends. The CDR3 loop spans 14 amino acids. Looked up from germline, CDR1 is MGHDK and CDR2 is SYGVNS. The CDR3 loop is CASSESGVGETQYF. The CDR3 bases are TGTGCCAGCAGTGAATCCGGGGTTGGGGAGACCCAGTACTTC.

This clonotype was observed many times. CDR3 DNA: TGTGCCAGTCGCCGGGACAGGGGGCTCCTGCCCCAGCATTTT. Protein sequence: CASRRDRGLLPQHF. This chain joins TRBV19 and TRBJ1-5; 12 bases fit TRBD1. The CDR3 consists of 14 residues. Unmatched junction bases numbered 8, after V lost 8 bases and J lost 9 bases. The V gene's germline CDR1 is LNHDA and CDR2 SQIVND (reference sequence).

This clonotype was seen many times. The chain couples TRBV28 to TRBJ2-2; D is possibly TRBD1 (5 bases). This CDR3 region has 15 residues. Germline assignment: CDR1 MDHEN and CDR2 SYDVKM. V was clipped by 7 bases and J by 0 bases, with 12 bases between them. CDR3 bases: TGTGCCAGCACCCTTGGGGCCGCGAACACCGGGGAGCTGTTTTTT. It specifies CASTLGAANTGELFF.

This clonotype was observed at least ten times. The chain links TRBV7-9 to TRBJ2-3, with a weak D call TRBD1 (6 bases). This CDR3 has 15 amino acids. Trimming took 5 bases from V and 0 from J, leaving 12 bases between them. The germline V gene encodes CDR1 SEHNR and CDR2 FQNEAQ (reference sequence). The CDR3 bases are TGTGCCAGCAGCCCACAGGGATTTAGCACAGATACGCAGTATTTT. Translation gives CASSPQGFSTDTQYF.

This clonotype occurred many times. This chain joins TRBV12-3 or TRBV12-4 and TRBJ2-1, with 7 bases lining up with TRBD1. The trim removed 5 bases at V and 5 bases at J, leaving 6 bases unmatched. The CDR3 covers 14 residues. Here the CDR3 DNA reads TGTGCCAGCAGTCCTTACGGGACAGACAATGAGCAGTTCTTC. Amino acids: CASSPYGTDNEQFF.

The chain is built from TRBV7-3 and TRBJ2-2; 15 positions agree with TRBD2. CDR1 is SGHTA, CDR2 FQGTGA, per germline. V dropped 5 bases and J dropped 7; count of bases not matched to a gene: 5. CDR3 length: 16 residues. The CDR3 coding sequence is TGTGCCAGCAGCCCTGGGACTAGCGGGGGGCTCGGGGAGCTGTTTTTT. The encoded protein is CASSPGTSGGLGELFF.

The rearrangement joins TRBV7-2 to TRBJ1-5; no clear D. V was pared by 1 base and J by 0 bases, with 7 bases between. Germline assignment: CDR1 SGHTA and CDR2 FQGNSA. This CDR3 has 15 residues. CDR3 nucleotides: TGTGCCAGCAGCTTAGTAGGGAATAGCAATCAGCCCCAGCATTTT. Protein sequence: CASSLVGNSNQPQHF.

This clonotype has a count of ten or more. The chain is built from TRBV10-3 and TRBJ2-5; D is unclear. CDR1 and CDR2 (germline): ENHRY, SYGVKD. The ends were cut back, 10 bases at V and 0 bases at J, with 18 bases in the middle. CDR3 length: 15 residues. The CDR3 loop reads CATSVELPYQETQYF. As DNA, the CDR3 is TGTGCCACCAGCGTGGAACTACCGTACCAAGAGACCCAGTACTTC.

This clonotype was picked up many times. This chain joins TRBV7-2 and TRBJ1-6; a weak D match, TRBD1 (6 bases). Germline-derived CDR1 and CDR2 are SGHTA and FQGNSA. V lost 5 bases and J 4 bases, leaving 24 bases between the germline ends. CDR3 length equals 19 residues. The CDR3 nucleotides read TGTGCCAGCAGCCGTTTAACATTCACAGGGAACACTTATAATTCACCCCTCCACTTT. Translating it yields CASSRLTFTGNTYNSPLHF.

Many counts were recorded for this clonotype. The rearrangement joins TRBV7-2 to TRBJ2-1; TRBD1 matches at 8 bases. The V and J ends lost 2 bases and 5 bases, in that order; junction bases with no gene match: 5. Germline V gene data show CDR1 as SGHTA and CDR2 as FQGNSA. The CDR3 extends over 15 amino acids. The CDR3 reads CASSLRRTGHNEQFF. CDR3 nucleotides: TGTGCCAGCAGCTTAAGGCGGACAGGGCACAATGAGCAGTTCTTC.

This clonotype was recorded many times. CDR3 in amino acids: CASSRPGSYEQYV. The CDR3 DNA reads as TGTGCCAGCAGCCGGCCTGGCTCCTACGAGCAGTACGTC. The chain links TRBV6-2 or TRBV6-3 to TRBJ2-7; the D is unclear. The CDR3 consists of 13 residues. Trimming took 6 bases from V and 0 from J, leaving 9 bases between them. Looked up from germline, CDR1 is MNHEY and CDR2 is SVGEGT.